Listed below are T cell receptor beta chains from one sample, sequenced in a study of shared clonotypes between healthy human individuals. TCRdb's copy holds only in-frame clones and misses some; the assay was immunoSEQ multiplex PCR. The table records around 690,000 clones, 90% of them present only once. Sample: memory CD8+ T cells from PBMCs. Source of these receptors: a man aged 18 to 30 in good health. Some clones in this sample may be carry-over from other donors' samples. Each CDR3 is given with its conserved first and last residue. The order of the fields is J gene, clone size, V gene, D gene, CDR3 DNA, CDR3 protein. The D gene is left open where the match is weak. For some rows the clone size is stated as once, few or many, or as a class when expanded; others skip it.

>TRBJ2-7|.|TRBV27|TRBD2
TGTGCCAGCAGTCTAATAGCGGGAGGGCCCTACGAGCAGTACTTC
CASSLIAGGPYEQYF
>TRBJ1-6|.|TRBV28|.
TGTGCCAGCAGTTTGTTAGGGACCTATAATTCACCCCTCCACTTT
CASSLLGTYNSPLHF
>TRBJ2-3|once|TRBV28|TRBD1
TGTGCCAGCAGTTGGGTACCGGGACAGACAACAGATACGCAGTATTTT
CASSWVPGQTTDTQYF
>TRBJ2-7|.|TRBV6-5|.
TGTGCCAGCACGGGCAAGACCTCCTACGAGCAGTACTTC
CASTGKTSYEQYF
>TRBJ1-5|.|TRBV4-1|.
TGCGCCAGCAGCCAAGTCCAACAGAGCAATCAGCCCCAGCATTTT
CASSQVQQSNQPQHF
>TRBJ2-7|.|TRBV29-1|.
TGCAGCGTTGGGACTAGGGGGCCCGAGCAGTACTTC
CSVGTRGPEQYF
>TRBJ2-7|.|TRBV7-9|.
TGTGCCAGCACCCGTTCGGTCGACGAGCAGTACTTC
CASTRSVDEQYF
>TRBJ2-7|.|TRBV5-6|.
TGTGCCAGCACAGGGGGGTCCTACGAGCAGTACTTC
CASTGGSYEQYF
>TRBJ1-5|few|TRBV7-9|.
TGTGCCAGCAGCCGGGAGCGGCAGCCCCAGCATTTT
CASSRERQPQHF
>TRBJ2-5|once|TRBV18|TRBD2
TGTGCCAGCTCAACCCGTGAAGCGGGGGGAGAGACCCAGTACTTC
CASSTREAGGETQYF
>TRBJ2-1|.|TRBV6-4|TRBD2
TGTGCCAGTTCTGCGAGCGGGACCGGTGAGCAGTTCTTC
CASSASGTGEQFF
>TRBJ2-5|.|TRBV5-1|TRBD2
TGCGCCAGCAGCCCCCCCCGCGGACTAGCGGGAGCCCGAGGCGAGACCCAGTACTTC
CASSPPRGLAGARGETQYF
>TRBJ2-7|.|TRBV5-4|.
TGTGCCAGCAGTTCAAAGGACGGGGCCAACTACGAGCAGTACTTC
CASSSKDGANYEQYF
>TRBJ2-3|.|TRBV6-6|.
TGTGCCAGCAGTTACCGCCACTCTAGCACAGATACGCAGTATTTT
CASSYRHSSTDTQYF
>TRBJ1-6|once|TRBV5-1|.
TGCGCCAGCTCCCCGAGTTCGGTCCCGGATAATTCACCCCTCCACTTT
CASSPSSVPDNSPLHF
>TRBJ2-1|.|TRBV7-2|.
TGTGCCAGCAGGGGGGAGCCCGGGTACAATGAGCAGTTCTTC
CASRGEPGYNEQFF
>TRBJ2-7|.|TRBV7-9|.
TGTGCCAGCAGCTTAGGGCAGGGTCCCCTCACCTACGAGCAGTACTTC
CASSLGQGPLTYEQYF
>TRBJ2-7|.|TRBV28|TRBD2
TGTGCCAGCACACCTATTAGGGGTGTGAGGACAGCTCTAGCGGGAGGTCCCTACGAGCAGTACTTC
CASTPIRGVRTALAGGPYEQYF
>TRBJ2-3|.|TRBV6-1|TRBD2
TGTGCCAGCAGTGAAGGGGGGGGACCAGATACGCAGTATTTT
CASSEGGGPDTQYF
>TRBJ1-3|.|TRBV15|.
TGTGCCACCAGCGGCCTCGGGGACGGTCGCTCTGGAAACACCATATATTTT
CATSGLGDGRSGNTIYF
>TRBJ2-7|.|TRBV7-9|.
TGTGCCAGCAGCGGACGTACGAGCTCCTACGAGCAGTACTTC
CASSGRTSSYEQYF
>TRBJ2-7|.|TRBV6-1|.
TGTGCCAGCAAAGGCCCCCGCCTCGAGCAGTACTTC
CASKGPRLEQYF
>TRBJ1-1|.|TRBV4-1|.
TGCGCCAGCAGCCAATATGGGGGGAAGAACACTGAAGCTTTCTTT
CASSQYGGKNTEAFF
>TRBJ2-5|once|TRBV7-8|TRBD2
TGTGCCAGCAGCTTAATCCTAGCGGGAGGGCCGATCGAGACCCAGTACTTC
CASSLILAGGPIETQYF
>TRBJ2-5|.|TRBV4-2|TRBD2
TGTGCCAGCAGCGGAATTTCTATAGCGGGAGAGTATGGAGAGACCCAGTACTTC
CASSGISIAGEYGETQYF